The 21 T cell receptor beta chains reported below all come from one sample, sequenced in a study of blood T cell repertoires in COVID-19. Libraries were prepared by immunoSEQ multiplex PCR; TCRdb keeps only in-frame clonotypes and omits some of them. Counted here are around 240,000 clones, around 89% occurring once; the ten biggest clones make up just over 0.85%. The sample taken for sequencing was PBMCs or T cells enriched from blood (not recorded which). All receptors derive from a man aged 50-60 years who had been exposed to COVID-19.

The chain couples TRBV7-9 to TRBJ2-3, with 8 bases matching TRBD2. CDR3 size: 15 residues. Germline V gene lookup returns CDR1 SEHNR and CDR2 FQNEAQ (reference sequence). The V gene end was trimmed by 4 bases and the J gene end by 3 bases; junction bases not matched to a gene: 6. The DNA of the CDR3 is TGTGCCAGCAGCTCTTGGACTAGCCTGACAGATACGCAGTATTTT. It translates to CASSSWTSLTDTQYF.

The chain combines TRBV7-3 with TRBJ2-5; 8 bases match TRBD1. V lost 2 bases and J lost 5; bases outside the gene matches: 1. Germline V gives CDR1 SGHTA, CDR2 FQGTGA. The CDR3 has 13 residues. The CDR3 protein is CASSLSGGETQYF. The CDR3 coding sequence is TGTGCCAGCAGCTTATCAGGGGGCGAGACCCAGTACTTC.

The chain carries TRBV6-5 and TRBJ1-2; D unclear. The V end lost 0 bases, the J end lost 2 bases, and 13 bases lay between the germline ends. The CDR3 runs 16 residues. Germline CDR1 is MNHEY and CDR2 is SVGAGI. The DNA of the CDR3 is TGTGCCAGCAGTTACTCGTATCTGGTACAAAACTATGGCTACACCTTC. It is translated as CASSYSYLVQNYGYTF.

The chain recombines TRBV18 with TRBJ1-3; 8 bases are shared with TRBD1. Germline CDR1 and CDR2: KGHSH and LQKENI. The CDR3 runs to 15 residues. J gave up 4 bases and V 3 bases, and 5 bases lay outside the gene matches. The CDR3 sequence: CASSPSRGLGNTIYF. The CDR3 DNA is TGTGCCAGCTCACCCTCCAGGGGGCTGGGAAACACCATATATTTT.

The chain employs TRBV7-6 and TRBJ2-7; D is perhaps TRBD1 (5 bases). The germline CDR1 and CDR2 sequences are SGHVS and FNYEAQ. V dropped 5 bases and J dropped 3 bases, with 11 bases sitting between them. The CDR3 contains 13 residues. Written as DNA, the CDR3 is TGTGCCAGCAGCCTGGGCAGGGACTACGAGCAGTACTTC. Translated: CASSLGRDYEQYF.

The CDR3 coding sequence is TGTGCCAGCAGTTTAGGTAGGGGAGGAGAGACCCAGTACTTC. It yields the protein CASSLGRGGETQYF. This sequence joins TRBV27 and TRBJ2-5; a possible D gene is TRBD2 (6 bases). Per germline, CDR1 MNHEY and CDR2 SMNVEV (reference sequence). Trimming left V 2 bases short and J 4 bases short, with 11 bases between. The CDR3 sequence is 14 residues long.

This clone was recorded only once. CDR3 nucleotide sequence: TGTGCCAGCAGGGAAGGACTAGCGGCTTCCTACGAGCAGTACGTC. Amino acids: CASREGLAASYEQYV. The V and J genes are TRBV6-1 and TRBJ2-7, with 10 bases identical to TRBD2. This CDR3 has 15 amino acids. CDR1 is MNHNS, CDR2 SASEGT, per germline.

The chain is built from TRBV7-2 and TRBJ1-1; D is perhaps TRBD1 (5 bases). This CDR3 spans 14 amino acids. Germline V gene data show CDR1 as SGHTA and CDR2 as FQGNSA. V dropped 3 bases and J dropped 4 bases, with 12 bases sitting between them. CDR3 sequence (DNA): TGTGCCAGCAGCTTTAACATCGGGGGCACTGAAGCTTTCTTT. This sequence encodes CASSFNIGGTEAFF.

The rearrangement links TRBV6-5 to TRBJ1-1, with D possibly matching TRBD1 (6 bases). Germline V gene lookup returns CDR1 MNHEY and CDR2 SVGAGI. Deletions cut 5 bases from V and 6 bases from J, with 7 bases between. This CDR3 is 11 amino acids long. The CDR3 loop is CASSQGPEAFF. The CDR3 DNA reads as TGTGCCAGCAGTCAGGGGCCTGAAGCTTTCTTT.

V usage is TRBV10-3 and J usage is TRBJ2-7, with TRBD1 identical over 9 bases. The CDR3 consists of 13 residues. The germline CDR1 and CDR2 sequences are ENHRY and SYGVKD. Losses at the gene ends were 5 bases for V and 5 bases for J; bases not matched to a gene: 4. In DNA form, the CDR3 reads TGTGCCATCAGTCGGGACAGGGACAACGAGCAGTACGTC. Translated, it gives CAISRDRDNEQYV.

V usage is TRBV3-1 (or the pseudogene TRBV3-2) and J usage is TRBJ2-2; 10 positions match TRBD2. CDR3 size: 16 residues. CDR1 is LGHDT and CDR2 is YNNKEL in the germline V gene (reference sequence). The ends lost 4 bases at V and 6 bases at J; junction bases unmatched: 8. The CDR3 is CASSPLAGVSPGELFF. CDR3 nucleotides: TGTGCCAGCAGCCCCCTAGCGGGAGTATCCCCCGGGGAGCTGTTTTTT.

The V gene is TRBV5-1, the J gene TRBJ2-2; D unclear. The V end was cut by 3 bases, the J end by 0 bases, with 6 bases between. The CDR3 contains 14 residues. Germline V gives CDR1 SGHRS, CDR2 YFSETQ. The CDR3 spells CASSWQSNTGELFF. The CDR3 DNA reads as TGCGCCAGCAGCTGGCAGTCGAACACCGGGGAGCTGTTTTTT. The whole variable domain, filled in from reference TRBV5-1 and TRBJ2-2, reads KAGVTQTPRYLIKTRGQQVTLSCSPISGHRSVSWYQQTPGQGLQFLFEYFSETQRNKGNFPGRFSGRQFSNSRSEMNVSTLELGDSALYLCASSWQSNTGELFFGEGSRLTVL.

This chain connects TRBV18 to TRBJ1-1; D is unresolved. V was cut by 5 bases and J by 1 base, with 14 bases left in between. Germline lookup yields CDR1 KGHSH and CDR2 LQKENI. The CDR3 length is 15 residues. CDR3 residues: CASSISTRANTEAFF. Written as DNA, the CDR3 is TGTGCCAGCTCAATCTCGACACGAGCGAACACTGAAGCTTTCTTT.

V and J are TRBV2 and TRBJ1-5, with 8 bases that match TRBD1. The germline CDR1 and CDR2 sequences are SNHLY and FYNNEI. J was trimmed by 5 bases and V by 3 bases; bases with no gene match: 6. The CDR3 contains 15 residues. The DNA of the CDR3 is TGTGCCAGCAGTGAGGTGGCAGGGGGCGATCAGCCCCAGCATTTT. Amino acid sequence: CASSEVAGGDQPQHF.

V and J are TRBV18 and TRBJ2-5; 9 bases line up with TRBD2. The CDR3 totals 16 residues. The trim removed 3 bases at V and 7 bases at J, leaving 12 bases unmatched. Germline V gene data show CDR1 as KGHSH and CDR2 as LQKENI. CDR3 region: CASSPDSGGPLGTQYF. In nucleotides, the CDR3 is TGTGCCAGCTCACCGGATAGCGGGGGTCCCCTAGGGACCCAGTACTTC.

V is TRBV7-3 and J is TRBJ1-1, with D hard to call. The germline CDR1 and CDR2 sequences are SGHTA and FQGTGA. The CDR3 has 17 residues. V lost 3 bases and J lost 4, with 21 bases in between. The CDR3 sequence is CASSLGVSGKAGTEAFF. The CDR3 region has the DNA TGTGCCAGCAGCTTGGGTGTCTCGGGCAAGGCGGGCACTGAAGCTTTCTTT.

The rearrangement joins TRBV3-1 (or the pseudogene TRBV3-2) to TRBJ1-1; the D gene is possibly TRBD1 (5 bases). V was trimmed by 1 base and J by 4 bases, leaving 13 bases between them. The CDR3 has 15 residues. The germline CDR1 and CDR2 sequences are LGHDT and YNNKEL (reference sequence). The CDR3 sequence: CASSQGPGLGTEAFF. The DNA for the CDR3 is TGTGCCAGCAGCCAAGGGCCAGGGTTGGGCACTGAAGCTTTCTTT.

This clone was counted between two and nine times. The chain is built from TRBV6-5 and TRBJ2-3; 10 bases map to TRBD2. Germline V lookup: CDR1 MNHEY, CDR2 SVGAGI. The length of the CDR3 is 14 residues. V was clipped by 6 bases and J by 5 bases; unmatched bases: 5. CDR3 residues: CASRLAGDRDTQYF. CDR3 coding DNA: TGTGCCAGCAGGCTAGCGGGAGATAGAGATACGCAGTATTTT.

This clone has more than one count but fewer than ten. This chain connects TRBV10-1 to TRBJ1-2; the match to TRBD1 covers 8 bases. The V and J ends lost 0 bases and 0 bases, in that order; junction bases with no gene match: 6. The CDR3 runs 17 residues. Germline CDR1 WNHNN, CDR2 SYGVQD (reference sequence). CDR3 in amino acids: CASSESFGQGPNYGYTF. The CDR3 DNA follows: TGCGCCAGCAGTGAGTCTTTTGGACAGGGCCCTAACTATGGCTACACCTTC.

The chain combines TRBV7-2 with TRBJ2-3, with 8 bases that match TRBD2. The V and J ends lost 4 bases and 5 bases, in that order; junction bases with no gene match: 14. Per the germline V gene, CDR1 is SGHTA and CDR2 is FQGNSA. The CDR3 has 17 residues. CDR3 coding DNA: TGTGCCAGCAGCTCCGAGCGGGAGTGGATGTTGGGAGATACGCAGTATTTT. Protein product: CASSSEREWMLGDTQYF.

The gene calls are TRBV6-6 and TRBJ1-1; D gene ambiguous. The germline V gene has CDR1 MNHNY and CDR2 SVGAGI (reference sequence). V lost 6 bases and J 1 base, leaving 6 bases between the germline ends. This CDR3 spans 12 amino acids. The CDR3 protein is CASSPGNTEAFF. The CDR3, as DNA: TGTGCCAGCAGCCCAGGGAACACTGAAGCTTTCTTT.